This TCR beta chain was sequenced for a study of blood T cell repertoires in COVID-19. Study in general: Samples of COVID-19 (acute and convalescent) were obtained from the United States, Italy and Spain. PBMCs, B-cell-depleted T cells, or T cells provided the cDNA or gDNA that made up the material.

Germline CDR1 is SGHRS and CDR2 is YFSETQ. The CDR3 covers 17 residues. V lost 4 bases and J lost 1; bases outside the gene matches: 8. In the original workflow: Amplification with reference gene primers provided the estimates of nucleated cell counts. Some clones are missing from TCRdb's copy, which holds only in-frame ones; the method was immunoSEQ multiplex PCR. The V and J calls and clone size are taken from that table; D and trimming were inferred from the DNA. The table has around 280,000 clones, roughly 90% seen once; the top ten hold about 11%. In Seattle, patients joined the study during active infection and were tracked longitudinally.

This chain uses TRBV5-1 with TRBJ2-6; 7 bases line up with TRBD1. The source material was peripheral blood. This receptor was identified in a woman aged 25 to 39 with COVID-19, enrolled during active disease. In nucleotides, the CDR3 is TGCGCCAGCAGCCACTGGGACAGTGATTCTGGGGCCAACGTCCTGACTTTC. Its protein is CASSHWDSDSGANVLTF.